The sequence of this TCR beta chain was determined in a study of cytomegalovirus exposure and HLA in healthy donors. Concerning this clone: Its antigen is still unknown.

The CDR3 runs to 15 residues. Losses at the gene ends were 3 bases for V and 6 bases for J; bases not matched to a gene: 8. Germline V CDR1 and CDR2: WSHSY, SAAADI. Study results and limitations: Within a later analysis, the majority of CMV-associated TCR beta chains appeared HLA-restricted.

Vbeta (60) and Jbeta (13) primers were used in the PCR. Clones were read by immunoSEQ multiplex PCR, and TCRdb kept only the in-frame ones, dropping some. The data show around 40,000 clones, 70% to 80% seen once. The V call is TRBV10-2, the J call TRBJ2-3; 8 positions match TRBD2. Sample: PBMCs. The clonotype originates from a man aged 30-40 years in good health and CMV-seronegative. For the CDR3, the DNA is TGCGCCAGCAGTGATATCGGGAGGGCCGTGGATACGCAGTATTTT. Residues: CASSDIGRAVDTQYF.